The 6 T cell receptor beta chains in this list originate from one sample, sequenced in a study of cytomegalovirus exposure and HLA in healthy donors. It was with 60 Vbeta and 13 Jbeta primers that the PCR ran. Some clones are missing from TCRdb's copy, which holds only in-frame ones; the method was immunoSEQ multiplex PCR. Of about 140,000 clones listed, approximately 82% were seen once; the top ten hold less than 2%. Sequences were obtained from PBMCs. The receptors originated from a woman in her forties in good health and CMV-seronegative.

This chain links TRBV19 with TRBJ1-5; a possible D gene is TRBD1 (5 bases). In germline, CDR1 is LNHDA, CDR2 SQIVND (reference sequence). The CDR3 totals 15 residues. V was cut by 7 bases and J by 3 bases, with 16 bases left in between. CDR3 DNA sequence: TGTGCCAGTACCAATAGACGGGGGTTCAATCAGCCCCAGCATTTT. Its translation: CASTNRRGFNQPQHF.

This chain links TRBV6-6 with TRBJ2-5, with TRBD2 identical over 7 bases. The DNA end favors TRBJ2-7, so the J call may be wrong. The length of the CDR3 is 16 residues. Germline CDR1 is MNHNY and CDR2 is SVGAGI (reference sequence). CDR3 bases: TGTGCCAGCAGTTACTCGTACCGCGGGAGAGTCTACGAGCAGTACTTC. It encodes CASSYSYRGRVYEQYF.

The rearrangement links TRBV2 to TRBJ2-2; TRBD1 might be the D (5 bases). Trimming removed 7 bases at V and 4 bases at J, with 19 bases between. The CDR3 sequence is 16 residues long. Looked up from germline, CDR1 is SNHLY and CDR2 is FYNNEI. This CDR3 is CASTRASSPATGELFF. The CDR3 DNA reads as TGTGCCAGCACCAGGGCAAGTAGTCCGGCCACCGGGGAGCTGTTTTTT.

The genes are TRBV18 and TRBJ1-2; D unresolved. This CDR3 is built from 16 residues. V lost 0 bases to trimming and J lost 1 base, with 12 bases between them. Looked up from germline, CDR1 is KGHSH and CDR2 is LQKENI. The DNA for the CDR3 is TGTGCCAGCTCACCACCCCTCCAGGATCTTAACTATGGCTACACCTTC. Protein sequence: CASSPPLQDLNYGYTF. The whole variable domain, remainder taken from reference TRBV18 and TRBJ1-2, is NAGVMQNPRHLVRRRGQEARLRCSPMKGHSHVYWYRQLPEEGLKFMVYLQKENIIDESGMPKERFSAEFPKEGPSILRIQQVVRGDSAAYFCASSPPLQDLNYGYTFGSGTRLTVV.

The chain employs TRBV5-1 and TRBJ1-2, with 7 bases aligning to TRBD1. The CDR3 is 14 residues long. Germline V gives CDR1 SGHRS, CDR2 YFSETQ. V shed 5 bases and J 5 bases; nucleotides not matched to a gene: 9. CDR3 residues: CASREPGQAYGYTF. The CDR3 region has the DNA TGCGCCAGCAGGGAACCTGGACAGGCTTATGGCTACACCTTC.

The V call is TRBV7-2, the J call TRBJ1-4, with D unclear. The germline V gene has CDR1 SGHTA and CDR2 FQGNSA. Trimming left V 1 base short and J 7 bases short, with 13 bases between. This CDR3 contains 15 residues. This CDR3 is CASSLGPENGEKLFF. In DNA form, the CDR3 reads TGTGCCAGCAGCTTAGGACCGGAGAACGGTGAAAAACTGTTTTTT.